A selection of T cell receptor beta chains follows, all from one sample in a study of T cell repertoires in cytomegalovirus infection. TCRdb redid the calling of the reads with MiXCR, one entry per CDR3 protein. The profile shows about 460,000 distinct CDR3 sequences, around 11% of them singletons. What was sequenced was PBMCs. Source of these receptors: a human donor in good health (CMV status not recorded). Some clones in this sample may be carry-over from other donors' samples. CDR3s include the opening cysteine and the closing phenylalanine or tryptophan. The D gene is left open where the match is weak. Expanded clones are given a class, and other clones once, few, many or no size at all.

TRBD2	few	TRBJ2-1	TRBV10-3	TGTGCCATCAGTGAGTCGCGGACTAGCGGGAGGGACAATGAGCAGTTCTTC	CAISESRTSGRDNEQFF
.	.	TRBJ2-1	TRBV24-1	TGTGCCACCAGTGATTGGACCGAGGGAGATGAGCAGTTCTTC	CATSDWTEGDEQFF
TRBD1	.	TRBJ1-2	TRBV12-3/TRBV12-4	TGTGCCAGCAGTCTGACAGGGGGCGCAATCCGTGGCTACACCTTC	CASSLTGGAIRGYTF
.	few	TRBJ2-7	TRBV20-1	TGCAGTGCTCGCTCCGTTAGGTCGTCGGTAGCGACAGGCTCCTACGAGCAGTACTTC	CSARSVRSSVATGSYEQYF
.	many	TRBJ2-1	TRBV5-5	TGTGCCAGCAGCCCCTCAGCCACTAGCTACAATGAGCAGTTCTTC	CASSPSATSYNEQFF
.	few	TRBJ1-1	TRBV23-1	TGCGCCAGCCCGCAGGGGCCCGACACTGAAGCTTTCTTT	CASPQGPDTEAFF
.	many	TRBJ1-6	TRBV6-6	TGTGCCAGCAGTTACTCCGGGCAGGGCAGCTCCTATAATTCACCCCTCCACTTT	CASSYSGQGSSYNSPLHF
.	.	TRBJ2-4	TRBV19	TGTGCCAGTAGTATAGGCACAGCCAGCGGAAACATTCAGTACTTC	CASSIGTASGNIQYF
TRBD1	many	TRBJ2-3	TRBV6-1	TGTGCCAGCAGTGCCTCCGGGACAGGGTTCACAGATACGCAGTATTTT	CASSASGTGFTDTQYF
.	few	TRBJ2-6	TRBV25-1	TGTGCCAGCAGTGAGGGGACGGTCTATGGGGCCAACGTCCTGACTTTC	CASSEGTVYGANVLTF
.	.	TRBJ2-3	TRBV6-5	TGTGCCAGCAGGGTCCGCAGCACAGATACGCAGTATTTT	CASRVRSTDTQYF
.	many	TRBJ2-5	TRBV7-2	TGTGCCAGCAGCACCAGGGACACCGGGGGAGAGACCCAGTACTTC	CASSTRDTGGETQYF
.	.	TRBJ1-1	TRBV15	TGTGCCACCAAGGCAACAGGGAAGAACACTGAAGCTTTCTTT	CATKATGKNTEAFF
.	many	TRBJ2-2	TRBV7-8	TGTGCCAGCAGCTTAGCACGGACGAACACCGGGGAGCTGTTTTTT	CASSLARTNTGELFF
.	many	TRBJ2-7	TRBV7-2	TGTGCCAGCAGCCCGGACAGCTTCGCGCAGTACTTC	CASSPDSFAQYF
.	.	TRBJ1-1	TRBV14	TGTGCCAGCAGCCAAGCGTTCATGAACACTGAAGCTTTCTTT	CASSQAFMNTEAFF
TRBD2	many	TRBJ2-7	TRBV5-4	TGTGCCAGCAGCTTTGAGCGGGGAGCCTACGAGCAGTACTTC	CASSFERGAYEQYF
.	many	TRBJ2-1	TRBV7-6	TGTGCCAGCAGCTTAGGGTTTCTGTCCCGGGGGGCCCTTTACAATGAGCAGTTCTTC	CASSLGFLSRGALYNEQFF
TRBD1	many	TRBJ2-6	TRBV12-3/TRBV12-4	TGTGCCAGCCACAGGGGCTCTGGGGCCAACGTCCTGACTTTC	CASHRGSGANVLTF
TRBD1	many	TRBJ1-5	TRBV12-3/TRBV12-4	TGTGCCAGCAGCTACAGACAGGGGAGCAATCAGCCCCAGCATTTT	CASSYRQGSNQPQHF
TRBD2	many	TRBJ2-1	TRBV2	TGTGCCAGCAGTGCATACAGCGGGAGATACAATGAGCAGTTCTTC	CASSAYSGRYNEQFF
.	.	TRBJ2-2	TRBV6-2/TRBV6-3	TGTGCCTGCAGTAGTAGGGGAAACACCGGGGAGCTGTTTTTT	CACSSRGNTGELFF
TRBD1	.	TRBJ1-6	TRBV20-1	TGCAGTGCCTTTGGACAGGAGGGATCACCCCTCCACTTT	CSAFGQEGSPLHF
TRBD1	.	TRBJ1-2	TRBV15	TGTGCCACCAGCCAACGACCGGACAGGGGGTCGGGCTACACCTTC	CATSQRPDRGSGYTF
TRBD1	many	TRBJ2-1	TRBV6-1	TGTGCCAGCAGGGGACAGGGTAGCTCCTACAATGAGCAGTTCTTC	CASRGQGSSYNEQFF
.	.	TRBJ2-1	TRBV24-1	TGTGCCACCAGTGATTTGATGGGCGGGGAGCAGTTCTTC	CATSDLMGGEQFF
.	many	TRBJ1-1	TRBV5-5	TGTGCCAGCAGCTTTGATACCAGGAACTCCGGGCGGGCTTTCTTT	CASSFDTRNSGRAFF
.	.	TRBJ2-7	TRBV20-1	TGCAGTGCTAGAGATGGAACGTCGGAGCAGTACTTC	CSARDGTSEQYF
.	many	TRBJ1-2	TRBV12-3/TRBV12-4	TGTGCCAGCAGTTTATTCGGGGCCGCTGGCTACACCTTC	CASSLFGAAGYTF
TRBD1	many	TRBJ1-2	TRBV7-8	TGTGCCAGCAGTAACCCGGGACAGGGCCTTAACTATGGCTACACCTTC	CASSNPGQGLNYGYTF
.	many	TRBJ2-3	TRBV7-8	TGTGCCAGCAGCGGAAGAACGGCGGGGGATACGCAGTATTTT	CASSGRTAGDTQYF
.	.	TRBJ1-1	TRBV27	TGTGCCACCAGTTTTCAGGGTGGGACTGAAGCTTTCTTT	CATSFQGGTEAFF
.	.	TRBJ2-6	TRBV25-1	TGTGCCAGCAGTGGTGGGGGCAGGATCGGGGCCAACGTCCTGACTTTC	CASSGGGRIGANVLTF
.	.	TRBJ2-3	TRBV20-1	TGCAGTGCTAACCCCCAGCGTAGCACAGATACGCAGTATTTT	CSANPQRSTDTQYF
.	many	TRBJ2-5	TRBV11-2	TGTGCCAGCAGCTTAGCCAGGGTGGAGACCCAGTACTTC	CASSLARVETQYF
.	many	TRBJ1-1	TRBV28	TGTGCCAGCAGGCCGGGGACATTGAACACTGAAGCTTTCTTT	CASRPGTLNTEAFF
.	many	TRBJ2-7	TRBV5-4	TGTGCCAGCAGCTTGGCGTTTGGCCAGGCTAACTCCTACGAGCAGTACTTC	CASSLAFGQANSYEQYF
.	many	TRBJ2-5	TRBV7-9	TGTGCCAGCAGCTGGGACTCCCAAGAGACCCAGTACTTC	CASSWDSQETQYF
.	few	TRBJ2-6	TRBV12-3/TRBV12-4	TGTGCCAGCAGTTGGCAGGGCGGTGGGGCCAACGTCCTGACTTTC	CASSWQGGGANVLTF